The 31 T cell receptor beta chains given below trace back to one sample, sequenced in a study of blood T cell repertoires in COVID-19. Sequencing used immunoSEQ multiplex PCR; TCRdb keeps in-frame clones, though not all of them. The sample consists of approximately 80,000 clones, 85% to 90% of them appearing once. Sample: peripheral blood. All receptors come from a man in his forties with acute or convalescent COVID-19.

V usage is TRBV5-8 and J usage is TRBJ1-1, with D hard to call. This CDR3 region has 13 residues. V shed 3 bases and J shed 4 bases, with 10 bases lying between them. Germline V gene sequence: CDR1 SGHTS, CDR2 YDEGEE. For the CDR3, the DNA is TGTGCCAGCAGCTGGGGTGCGGGCACTGAAGCTTTCTTT. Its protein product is CASSWGAGTEAFF.

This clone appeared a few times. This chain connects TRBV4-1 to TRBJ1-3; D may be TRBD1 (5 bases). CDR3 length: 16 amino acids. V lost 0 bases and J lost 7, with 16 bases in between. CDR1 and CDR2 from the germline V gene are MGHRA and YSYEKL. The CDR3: CASSQEFWGVGNTIYF. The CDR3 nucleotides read TGCGCCAGCAGCCAAGAATTCTGGGGGGTCGGGAACACCATATATTTT.

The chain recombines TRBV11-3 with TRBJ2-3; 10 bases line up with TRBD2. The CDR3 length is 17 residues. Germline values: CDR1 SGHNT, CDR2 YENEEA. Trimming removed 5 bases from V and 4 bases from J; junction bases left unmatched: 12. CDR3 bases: TGTGCCAGCAGCCTTGCGAGCGGGGGGGCCGGGGCAGATACGCAGTATTTT. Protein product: CASSLASGGAGADTQYF.

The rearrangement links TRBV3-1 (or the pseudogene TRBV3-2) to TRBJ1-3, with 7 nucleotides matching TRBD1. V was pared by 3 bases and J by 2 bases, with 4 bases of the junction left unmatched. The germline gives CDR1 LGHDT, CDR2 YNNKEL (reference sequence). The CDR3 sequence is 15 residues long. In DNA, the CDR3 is TGTGCCAGCAGCCAGGGACAGAAAGCTGGAAACACCATATATTTT. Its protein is CASSQGQKAGNTIYF.

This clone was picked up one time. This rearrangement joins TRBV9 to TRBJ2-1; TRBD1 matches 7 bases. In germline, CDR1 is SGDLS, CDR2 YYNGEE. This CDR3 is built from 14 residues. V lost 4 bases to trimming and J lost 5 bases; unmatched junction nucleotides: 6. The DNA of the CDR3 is TGTGCCAGCAGCCTGGGACAGAATAACAATGAGCAGTTCTTC. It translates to CASSLGQNNNEQFF.

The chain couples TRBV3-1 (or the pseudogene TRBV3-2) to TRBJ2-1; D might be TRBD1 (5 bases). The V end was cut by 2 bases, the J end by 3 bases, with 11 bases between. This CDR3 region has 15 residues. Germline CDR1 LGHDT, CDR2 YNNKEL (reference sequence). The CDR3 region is CASSQRQPIYNEQFF. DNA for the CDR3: TGTGCCAGCAGCCAAAGACAGCCTATCTACAATGAGCAGTTCTTC.

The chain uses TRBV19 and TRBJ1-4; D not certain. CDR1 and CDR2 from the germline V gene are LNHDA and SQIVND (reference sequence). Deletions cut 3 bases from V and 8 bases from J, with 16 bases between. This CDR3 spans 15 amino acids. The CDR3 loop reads CASSIVRETGEKLFF. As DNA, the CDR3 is TGTGCCAGTAGTATCGTCCGGGAAACCGGAGAAAAACTGTTTTTT.

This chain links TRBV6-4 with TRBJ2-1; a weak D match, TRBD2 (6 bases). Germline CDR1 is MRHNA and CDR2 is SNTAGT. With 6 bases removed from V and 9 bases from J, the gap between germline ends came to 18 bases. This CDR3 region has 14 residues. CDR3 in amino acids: CASSLDGTWGEQFF. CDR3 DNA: TGTGCCAGCAGCCTCGACGGGACTTGGGGTGAGCAGTTCTTC.

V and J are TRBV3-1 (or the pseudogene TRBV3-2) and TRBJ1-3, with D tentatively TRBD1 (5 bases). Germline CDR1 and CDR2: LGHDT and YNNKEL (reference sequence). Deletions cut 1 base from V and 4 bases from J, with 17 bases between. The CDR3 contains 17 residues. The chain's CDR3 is CASSQVLAGWEGNTIYF. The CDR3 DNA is TGTGCCAGCAGCCAAGTACTGGCAGGGTGGGAAGGAAACACCATATATTTT.

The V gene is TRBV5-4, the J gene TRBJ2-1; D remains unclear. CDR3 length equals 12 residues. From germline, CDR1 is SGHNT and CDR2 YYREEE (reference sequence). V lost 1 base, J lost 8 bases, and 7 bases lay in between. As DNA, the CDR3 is TGTGCCAGCAGCTTGATGGCTGATGAGCAGTTCTTC. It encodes CASSLMADEQFF.

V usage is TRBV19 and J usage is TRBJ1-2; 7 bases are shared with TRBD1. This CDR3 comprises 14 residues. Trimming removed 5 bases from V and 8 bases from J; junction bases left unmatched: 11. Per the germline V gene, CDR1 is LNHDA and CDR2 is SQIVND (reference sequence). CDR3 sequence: CASSLRDRLGGYTF. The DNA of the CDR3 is TGTGCCAGTAGTCTGAGGGACAGACTAGGCGGCTACACCTTC.

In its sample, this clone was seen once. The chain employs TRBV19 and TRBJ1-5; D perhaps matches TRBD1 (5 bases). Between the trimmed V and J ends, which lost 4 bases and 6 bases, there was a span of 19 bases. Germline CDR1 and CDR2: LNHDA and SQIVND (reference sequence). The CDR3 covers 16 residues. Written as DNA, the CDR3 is TGTGCCAGTAGTACGGCCCGAGGTGCGCAGGGTCAGCCCCAGCATTTT. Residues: CASSTARGAQGQPQHF. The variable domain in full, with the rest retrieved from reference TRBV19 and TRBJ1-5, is DGGITQSPKYLFRKEGQNVTLSCEQNLNHDAMYWYRQDPGQGLRLIYYSQIVNDFQKGDIAEGYSVSREKKESFPLTVTSAQKNPTAFYLCASSTARGAQGQPQHFGDGTRLSIL.

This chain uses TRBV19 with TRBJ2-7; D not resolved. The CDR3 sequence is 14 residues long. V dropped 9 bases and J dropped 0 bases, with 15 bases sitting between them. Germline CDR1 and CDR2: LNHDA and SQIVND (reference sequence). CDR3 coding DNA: TGTGCCAGCTCAAACAGCTTGAGCTCCTACGAGCAGTACTTC. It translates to CASSNSLSSYEQYF.

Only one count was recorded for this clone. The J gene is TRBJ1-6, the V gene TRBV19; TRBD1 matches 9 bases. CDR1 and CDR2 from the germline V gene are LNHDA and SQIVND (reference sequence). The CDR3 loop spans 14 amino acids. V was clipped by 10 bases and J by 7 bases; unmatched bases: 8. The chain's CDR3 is CATSGGQGNSPLHF. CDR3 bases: TGTGCCACATCCGGGGGACAGGGAAATTCACCCCTCCACTTT.

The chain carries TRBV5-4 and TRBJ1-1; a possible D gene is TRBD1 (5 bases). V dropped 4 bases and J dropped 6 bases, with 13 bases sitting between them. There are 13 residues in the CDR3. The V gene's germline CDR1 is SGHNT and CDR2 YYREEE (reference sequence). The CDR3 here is CASSPAGVPEAFF. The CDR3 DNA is TGTGCCAGCAGCCCCGCGGGGGTCCCTGAAGCTTTCTTT.

In DNA form, the CDR3 reads TGTGCCAGCTCACCGAGAAAGGGGTGGGGAGAGACCCAGTACTTC. Its translation: CASSPRKGWGETQYF. This sequence joins TRBV18 and TRBJ2-5; TRBD1 is a possible D gene (5 bases). Germline loops: CDR1 KGHSH, CDR2 LQKENI. CDR3 length: 15 amino acids. V was cut by 3 bases and J by 4 bases, with 15 bases left in between.

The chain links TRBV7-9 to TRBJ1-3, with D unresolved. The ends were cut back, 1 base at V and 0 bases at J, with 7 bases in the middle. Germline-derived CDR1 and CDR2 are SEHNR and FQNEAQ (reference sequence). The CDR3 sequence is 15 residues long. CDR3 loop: CASSLGGISGNTIYF. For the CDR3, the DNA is TGTGCCAGCAGCTTAGGAGGGATCTCTGGAAACACCATATATTTT.

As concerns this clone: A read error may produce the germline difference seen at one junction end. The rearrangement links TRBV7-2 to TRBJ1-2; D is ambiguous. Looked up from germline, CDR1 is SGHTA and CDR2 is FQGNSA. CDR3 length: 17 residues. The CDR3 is CASSTTPPGRSNYGYTF. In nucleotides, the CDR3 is TGTGCCAGCAGCACCACTCCACCGGGAAGATCGAACTATGGCTACACCTTT.

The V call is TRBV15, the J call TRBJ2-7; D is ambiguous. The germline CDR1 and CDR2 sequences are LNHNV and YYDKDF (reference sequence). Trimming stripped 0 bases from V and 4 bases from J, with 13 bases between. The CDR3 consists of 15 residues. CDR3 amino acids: CATSRDPGSLYEQYF. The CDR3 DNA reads TGTGCCACCAGCAGAGATCCAGGCAGCTTATACGAGCAGTACTTC.

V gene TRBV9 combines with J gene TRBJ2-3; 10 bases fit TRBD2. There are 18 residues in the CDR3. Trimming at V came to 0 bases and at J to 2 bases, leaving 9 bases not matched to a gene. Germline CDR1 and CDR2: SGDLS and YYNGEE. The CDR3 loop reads CASSVGSSGGYATDTQYF. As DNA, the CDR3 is TGTGCCAGCAGCGTAGGGTCTAGCGGGGGATATGCCACAGATACGCAGTATTTT.

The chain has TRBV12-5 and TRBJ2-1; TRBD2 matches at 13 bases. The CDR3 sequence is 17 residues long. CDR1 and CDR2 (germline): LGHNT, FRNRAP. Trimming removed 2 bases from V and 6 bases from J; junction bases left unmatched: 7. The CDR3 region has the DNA TGTGCTAGTGGTTTGCCCCCGGGACTAGCGGGGTTCAATGAGCAGTTCTTC. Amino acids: CASGLPPGLAGFNEQFF. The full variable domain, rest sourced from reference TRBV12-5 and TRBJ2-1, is DARVTQTPRHKVTEMGQEVTMRCQPILGHNTVFWYRQTMMQGLELLAYFRNRAPLDDSGMPKDRFSAEMPDATLATLKIQPSEPRDSAVYFCASGLPPGLAGFNEQFFGPGTRLTVL.

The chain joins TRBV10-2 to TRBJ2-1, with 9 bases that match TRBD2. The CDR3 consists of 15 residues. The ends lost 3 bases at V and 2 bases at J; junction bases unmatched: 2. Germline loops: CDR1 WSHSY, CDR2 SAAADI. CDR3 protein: CASSDLAGPYNEQFF. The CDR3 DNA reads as TGCGCCAGCAGTGACCTAGCGGGACCCTACAATGAGCAGTTCTTC.

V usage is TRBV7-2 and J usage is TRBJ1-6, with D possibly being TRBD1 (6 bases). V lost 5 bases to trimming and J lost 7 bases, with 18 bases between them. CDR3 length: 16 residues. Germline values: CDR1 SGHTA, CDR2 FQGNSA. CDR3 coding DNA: TGTGCCAGCAGCCGTACAGGGCTCACGGAGAATTCACCCCTCCACTTT. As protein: CASSRTGLTENSPLHF.

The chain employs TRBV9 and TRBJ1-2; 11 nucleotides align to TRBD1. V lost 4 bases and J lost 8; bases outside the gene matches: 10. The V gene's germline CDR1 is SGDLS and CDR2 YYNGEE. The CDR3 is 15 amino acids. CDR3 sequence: CASSSGGQGAWGYTF. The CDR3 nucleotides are TGTGCCAGCAGCAGCGGTGGACAGGGGGCGTGGGGCTACACCTTC. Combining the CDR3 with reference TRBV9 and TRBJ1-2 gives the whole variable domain DSGVTQTPKHLITATGQRVTLRCSPRSGDLSVYWYQQSLDQGLQFLIQYYNGEERAKGNILERFSAQQFPDLHSELNLSSLELGDSALYFCASSSGGQGAWGYTFGSGTRLTVV.

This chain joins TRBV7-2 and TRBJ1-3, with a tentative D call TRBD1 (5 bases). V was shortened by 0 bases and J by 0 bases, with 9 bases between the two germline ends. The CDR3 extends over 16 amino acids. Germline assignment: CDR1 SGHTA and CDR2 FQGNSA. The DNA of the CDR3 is TGTGCCAGCAGCTTAGCGTGGCAGGGCTCTGGAAACACCATATATTTT. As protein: CASSLAWQGSGNTIYF.

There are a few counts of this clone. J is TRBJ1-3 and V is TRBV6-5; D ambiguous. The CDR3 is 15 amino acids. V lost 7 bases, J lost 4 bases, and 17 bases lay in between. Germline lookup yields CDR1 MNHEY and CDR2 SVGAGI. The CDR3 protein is CASMGRLDLGNTIYF. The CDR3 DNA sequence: TGTGCCAGCATGGGCAGGTTAGACCTCGGAAACACCATATATTTT.

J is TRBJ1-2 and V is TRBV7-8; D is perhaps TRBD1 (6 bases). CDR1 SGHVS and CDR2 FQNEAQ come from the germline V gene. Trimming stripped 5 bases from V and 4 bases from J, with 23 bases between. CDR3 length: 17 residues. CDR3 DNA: TGTGCCAGCAGCCCAGCTATGACAGGAATGAACCCCTATGGCTACACCTTC. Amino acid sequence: CASSPAMTGMNPYGYTF.

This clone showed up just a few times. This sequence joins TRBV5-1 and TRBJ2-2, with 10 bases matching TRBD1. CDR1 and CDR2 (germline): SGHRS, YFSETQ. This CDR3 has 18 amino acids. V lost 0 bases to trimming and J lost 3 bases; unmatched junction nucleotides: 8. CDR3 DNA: TGCGCCAGCAGCTTGGCCAAATCGGACAGGGGGTACACCGGGGAGCTGTTTTTT. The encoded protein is CASSLAKSDRGYTGELFF.

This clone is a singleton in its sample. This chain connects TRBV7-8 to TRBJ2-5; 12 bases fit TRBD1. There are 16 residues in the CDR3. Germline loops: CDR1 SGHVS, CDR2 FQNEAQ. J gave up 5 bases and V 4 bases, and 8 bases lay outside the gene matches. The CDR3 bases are TGTGCCAGCAGCTCGGGACAGGGGGCGGTTGGGGAGACCCAGTACTTC. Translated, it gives CASSSGQGAVGETQYF. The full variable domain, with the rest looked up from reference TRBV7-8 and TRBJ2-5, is GAGVSQSPRYKVAKRGQDVALRCDPISGHVSLFWYQQALGQGPEFLTYFQNEAQLDKSGLPSDRFFAERPEGSVSTLKIQRTQQEDSAVYLCASSSGQGAVGETQYFGPGTRLLVL.

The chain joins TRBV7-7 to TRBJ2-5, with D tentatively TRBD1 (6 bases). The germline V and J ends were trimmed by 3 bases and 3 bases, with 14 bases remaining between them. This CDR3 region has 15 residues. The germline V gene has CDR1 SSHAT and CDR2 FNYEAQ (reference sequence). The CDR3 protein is CASSLVGRGEETQYF. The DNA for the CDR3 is TGTGCCAGCAGCTTGGTGGGCAGGGGCGAAGAGACCCAGTACTTC. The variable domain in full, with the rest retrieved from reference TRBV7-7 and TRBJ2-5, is GAGVSQSPRYKVTKRGQDVTLRCDPISSHATLYWYQQALGQGPEFLTYFNYEAQPDKSGLPSDRFSAERPEGSISTLTIQRTEQRDSAMYRCASSLVGRGEETQYFGPGTRLLVL.

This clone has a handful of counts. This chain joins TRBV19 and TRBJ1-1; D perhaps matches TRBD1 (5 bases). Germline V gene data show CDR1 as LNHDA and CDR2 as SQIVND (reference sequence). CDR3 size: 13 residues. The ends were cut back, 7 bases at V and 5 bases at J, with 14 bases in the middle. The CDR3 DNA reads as TGTGCCAGTAACCACCACCCAGGGACTGAAGCTTTCTTT. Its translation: CASNHHPGTEAFF.